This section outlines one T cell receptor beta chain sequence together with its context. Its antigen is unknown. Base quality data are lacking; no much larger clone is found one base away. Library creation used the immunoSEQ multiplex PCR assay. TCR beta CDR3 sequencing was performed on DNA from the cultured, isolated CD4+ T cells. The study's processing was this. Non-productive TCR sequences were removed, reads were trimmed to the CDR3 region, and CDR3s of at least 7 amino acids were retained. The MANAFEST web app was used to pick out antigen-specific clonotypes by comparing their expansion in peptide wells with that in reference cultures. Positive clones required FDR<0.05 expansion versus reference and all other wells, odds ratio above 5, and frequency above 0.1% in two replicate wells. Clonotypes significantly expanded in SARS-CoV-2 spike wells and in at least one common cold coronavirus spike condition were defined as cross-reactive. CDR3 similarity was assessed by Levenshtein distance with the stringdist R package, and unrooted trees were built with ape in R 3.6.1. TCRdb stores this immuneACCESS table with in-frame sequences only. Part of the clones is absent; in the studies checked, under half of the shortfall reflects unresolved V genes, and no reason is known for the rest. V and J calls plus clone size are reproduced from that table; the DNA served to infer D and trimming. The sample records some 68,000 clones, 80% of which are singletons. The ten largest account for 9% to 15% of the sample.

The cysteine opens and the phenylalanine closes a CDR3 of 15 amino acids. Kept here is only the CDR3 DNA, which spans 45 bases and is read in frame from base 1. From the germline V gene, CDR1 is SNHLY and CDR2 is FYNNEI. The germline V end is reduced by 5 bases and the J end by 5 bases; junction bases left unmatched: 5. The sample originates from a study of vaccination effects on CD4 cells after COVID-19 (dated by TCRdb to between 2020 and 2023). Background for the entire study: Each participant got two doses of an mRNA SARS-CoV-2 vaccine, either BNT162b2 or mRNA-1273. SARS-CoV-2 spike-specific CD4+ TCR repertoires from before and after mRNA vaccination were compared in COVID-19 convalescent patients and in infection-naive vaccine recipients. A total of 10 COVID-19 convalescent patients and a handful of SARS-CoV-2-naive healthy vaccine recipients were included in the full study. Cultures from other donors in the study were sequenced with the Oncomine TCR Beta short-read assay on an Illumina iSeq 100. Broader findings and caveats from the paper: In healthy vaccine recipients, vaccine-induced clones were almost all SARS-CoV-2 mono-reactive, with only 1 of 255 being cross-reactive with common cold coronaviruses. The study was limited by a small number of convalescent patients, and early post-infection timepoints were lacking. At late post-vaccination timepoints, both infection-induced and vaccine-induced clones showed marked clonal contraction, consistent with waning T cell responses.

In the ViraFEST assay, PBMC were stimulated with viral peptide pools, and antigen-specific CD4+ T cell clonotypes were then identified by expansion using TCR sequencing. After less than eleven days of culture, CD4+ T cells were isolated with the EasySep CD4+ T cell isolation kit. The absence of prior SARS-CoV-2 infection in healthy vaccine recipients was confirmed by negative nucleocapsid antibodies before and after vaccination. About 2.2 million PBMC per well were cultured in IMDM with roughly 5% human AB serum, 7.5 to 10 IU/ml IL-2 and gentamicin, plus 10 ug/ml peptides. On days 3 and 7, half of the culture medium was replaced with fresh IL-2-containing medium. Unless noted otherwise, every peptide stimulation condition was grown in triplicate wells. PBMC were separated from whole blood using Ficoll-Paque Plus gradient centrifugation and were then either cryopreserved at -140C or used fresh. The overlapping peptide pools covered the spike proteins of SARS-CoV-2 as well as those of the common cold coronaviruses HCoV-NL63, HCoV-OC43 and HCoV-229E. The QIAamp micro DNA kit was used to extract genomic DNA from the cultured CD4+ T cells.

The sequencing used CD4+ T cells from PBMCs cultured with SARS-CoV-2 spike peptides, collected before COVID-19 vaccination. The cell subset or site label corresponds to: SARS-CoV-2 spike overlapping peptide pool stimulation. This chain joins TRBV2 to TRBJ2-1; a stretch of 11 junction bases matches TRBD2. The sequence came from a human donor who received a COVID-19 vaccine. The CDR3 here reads CASSIRLAGNNEQFF. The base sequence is TGTGCCAGCAGTATCAGACTAGCGGGGAACAATGAGCAGTTCTTC.